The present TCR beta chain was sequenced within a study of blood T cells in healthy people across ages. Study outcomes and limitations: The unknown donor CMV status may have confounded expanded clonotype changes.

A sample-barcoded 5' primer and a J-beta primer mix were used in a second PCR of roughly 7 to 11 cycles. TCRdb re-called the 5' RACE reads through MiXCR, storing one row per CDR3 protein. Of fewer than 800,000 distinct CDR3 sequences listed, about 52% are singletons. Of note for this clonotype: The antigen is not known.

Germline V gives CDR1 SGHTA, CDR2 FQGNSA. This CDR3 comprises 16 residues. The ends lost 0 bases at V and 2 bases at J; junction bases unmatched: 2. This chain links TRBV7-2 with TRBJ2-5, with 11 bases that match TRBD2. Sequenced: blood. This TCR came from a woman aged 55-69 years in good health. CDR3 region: CASSLARLAGQETQYF. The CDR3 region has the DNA TGTGCCAGCAGCTTAGCCCGACTAGCGGGACAAGAGACCCAGTACTTC.